This entry lists 32 T cell receptor beta chains sequenced from one sample in a study of blood T cell repertoires in COVID-19. The assay was immunoSEQ multiplex PCR, and TCRdb's table has in-frame clones only and misses some. There are approximately 110,000 clones in the sample; about 85% occur only once, and just over 5.5% lies in the top ten. The sequenced sample consisted of peripheral blood. The receptors come from a woman aged 55-69 years with COVID-19, enrolled during active disease.

J is TRBJ2-5 and V is TRBV4-1; TRBD2 agrees at 8 bases. CDR3 length equals 20 residues. Germline V gene lookup returns CDR1 MGHRA and CDR2 YSYEKL. Trimming at V came to 4 bases and at J to 1 base, leaving 20 bases not matched to a gene. The CDR3 reads CASSLTLAARGGGTQETQYF. The DNA of the CDR3 is TGCGCCAGCAGCCTGACCCTTGCTGCTAGGGGCGGGGGGACCCAAGAGACCCAGTACTTC.

CDR3 in DNA: TGTGCCAGCAGTTCCACCTTCTCGACAGGGAACACTGAAGCTTTCTTT. Amino acids: CASSSTFSTGNTEAFF. The chain couples TRBV6-5 to TRBJ1-1, with D perhaps matching TRBD1 (6 bases). The germline CDR1 and CDR2 sequences are MNHEY and SVGAGI. This CDR3 contains 16 residues. Between the trimmed V and J ends, which lost 4 bases and 1 base, there was a span of 16 bases.

This sequence joins TRBV18 and TRBJ1-2; no firm D call. CDR1 and CDR2 (germline): KGHSH, LQKENI. This CDR3 spans 13 amino acids. V was clipped by 2 bases and J by 6 bases, with 10 bases between them. CDR3: CASSPIEGDGYTF. CDR3 bases: TGTGCCAGCTCACCAATCGAGGGAGATGGCTACACCTTC.

This chain connects TRBV5-7 to TRBJ2-1, with TRBD1 matching 10 bases. TRBV5-7 is an ORF, and what it does is uncertain. J lost 5 bases, V lost 4 bases, and 6 bases had no gene match. The CDR3 has 15 residues. Here the CDR3 reads CASSRGTGDNNEQFF. The DNA of the CDR3 is TGTGCCAGCAGCCGGGGGACAGGGGATAACAATGAGCAGTTCTTC.

The count of this clone is one. The J gene is TRBJ1-3, the V gene TRBV13, with TRBD1 identical over 9 bases. The V gene end was trimmed by 5 bases and the J gene end by 2 bases; junction bases not matched to a gene: 16. CDR1 PRHDT and CDR2 FYEKMQ come from the germline V gene (reference sequence). The CDR3 totals 19 residues. This chain's CDR3 is CASSTDRGNSVFPGNTIYF. In DNA, the CDR3 is TGTGCCAGCAGCACAGACAGGGGGAATTCTGTATTCCCTGGAAACACCATATATTTT.

V usage is TRBV7-2 and J usage is TRBJ1-4; 7 nucleotides line up with TRBD1. With V trimmed by 5 bases and J by 8 bases, 8 bases remained unmatched. The germline V gene has CDR1 SGHTA and CDR2 FQGNSA. CDR3 length: 14 amino acids. CDR3 in amino acids: CASSLRGFNEKLFF. The CDR3 nucleotides read TGTGCCAGCAGCCTCAGGGGGTTCAACGAAAAACTGTTTTTT. Drawing the rest from reference TRBV7-2 and TRBJ1-4, the complete variable domain is GAGVSQSPSNKVTEKGKDVELRCDPISGHTALYWYRQSLGQGLEFLIYFQGNSAPDKSGLPSDRFSAERTGGSVSTLTIQRTQQEDSAVYLCASSLRGFNEKLFFGSGTQLSVL.

This clone turned up a few times. The rearrangement links TRBV7-9 to TRBJ2-7; 8 positions agree with TRBD1. Germline V gene lookup returns CDR1 SEHNR and CDR2 FQNEAQ (reference sequence). The CDR3 is made up of 15 amino acids. With V trimmed by 4 bases and J by 4 bases, 9 bases remained unmatched. The CDR3 coding sequence is TGTGCCAGCAGCTCTTTTGACAGGGGTAAATACGAGCAGTACTTC. Its protein product is CASSSFDRGKYEQYF.

The chain is built from TRBV4-3 and TRBJ2-3; the match to TRBD2 covers 9 bases. The V and J ends lost 0 bases and 9 bases, in that order; junction bases with no gene match: 7. Germline CDR1 LGHNA, CDR2 YSLEER. This CDR3 contains 15 residues. The CDR3 region is CASSQDPAGGQTQYF. CDR3 bases: TGCGCCAGCAGCCAAGATCCCGCGGGGGGGCAGACGCAGTATTTT.

The chain is built from TRBV7-8 and TRBJ1-1; weak D call: TRBD1 (6 bases). CDR1 SGHVS and CDR2 FQNEAQ come from the germline V gene. This CDR3 contains 17 residues. V was clipped by 1 base and J by 9 bases, with 24 bases between them. The CDR3 DNA is TGTGCCAGCAGCTTAGTACAGGGCCAGGGGTCGCTGGGGAAAGCTTTCTTT. Protein product: CASSLVQGQGSLGKAFF. Together with reference TRBV7-8 and TRBJ1-1, the CDR3 gives the full variable domain: GAGVSQSPRYKVAKRGQDVALRCDPISGHVSLFWYQQALGQGPEFLTYFQNEAQLDKSGLPSDRFFAERPEGSVSTLKIQRTQQEDSAVYLCASSLVQGQGSLGKAFFGQGTRLTVV.

The chain couples TRBV19 to TRBJ2-3; maybe TRBD2 (7 bases). Looked up from germline, CDR1 is LNHDA and CDR2 is SQIVND (reference sequence). Trimming cost V 7 bases and J 2 bases, with 16 bases left between them. The CDR3 loop spans 15 amino acids. CDR3 DNA sequence: TGTGCCAGTATGGAGAGGGGGGGTAACACAGATACGCAGTATTTT. Encoded protein: CASMERGGNTDTQYF.

This clone was observed a few times. The chain recombines TRBV5-6 with TRBJ1-2; the match to TRBD1 covers 9 bases. Trimming cost V 3 bases and J 5 bases; bases outside gene matches: 11. Per germline, CDR1 SGHDT and CDR2 YYEEEE. The CDR3 has 16 amino acids. The CDR3 here is CASSSMTGGFWYGYTF. CDR3 in DNA: TGTGCCAGCAGCTCGATGACAGGGGGGTTTTGGTATGGCTACACCTTC.

This chain connects TRBV19 to TRBJ1-2; D remains unclear. CDR3 size: 11 residues. V lost 4 bases, J lost 7 bases, and 7 bases lay in between. Germline V gene sequence: CDR1 LNHDA, CDR2 SQIVND (reference sequence). In DNA form, the CDR3 reads TGTGCCAGTAGTACAGGAGGTGGCTACACCTTC. Protein sequence: CASSTGGGYTF.

V is TRBV19 and J is TRBJ1-3; possibly TRBD1 for D (6 bases). V lost 5 bases, J lost 0 bases, and 11 bases lay in between. Germline CDR1 is LNHDA and CDR2 is SQIVND (reference sequence). The CDR3 is 15 residues long. CDR3 DNA sequence: TGTGCCAGTAGTTGGGCAGGGGACTCTGGAAACACCATATATTTT. As protein: CASSWAGDSGNTIYF.

The chain combines TRBV5-6 with TRBJ1-1; 7 bases agree with TRBD1. There are 17 residues in the CDR3. The germline gives CDR1 SGHDT, CDR2 YYEEEE. The ends lost 3 bases at V and 3 bases at J; junction bases unmatched: 14. CDR3 nucleotide sequence: TGTGCCAGCAGCTCGACCAACGCTGTTACAGGGGACACTGAAGCTTTCTTT. It is translated as CASSSTNAVTGDTEAFF.

This clone was observed a handful of times. V usage is TRBV7-3 and J usage is TRBJ1-6; D may be TRBD1 (6 bases). The germline V gene encodes CDR1 SGHTA and CDR2 FQGTGA. V lost 2 bases and J lost 9, with 14 bases in between. CDR3 size: 15 residues. CDR3 DNA sequence: TGTGCCAGCAGCTTAGCGGCGTCAGGGGTTTCACCCCTCCACTTT. Translated: CASSLAASGVSPLHF.

The chain links TRBV27 to TRBJ1-1; the D gene is possibly TRBD1 (5 bases). The CDR3 loop spans 14 amino acids. Trimming cost V 2 bases and J 4 bases, with 11 bases left between them. Germline values: CDR1 MNHEY, CDR2 SMNVEV (reference sequence). The CDR3 nucleotides are TGTGCCAGCAGTTTAGCAAGGGGAGGCACTGAAGCTTTCTTT. Translated: CASSLARGGTEAFF.

The V and J genes are TRBV6-1 and TRBJ2-5; TRBD2 matches 9 bases. With 2 bases clipped from V and 3 bases from J, the junction kept 16 bases outside the gene matches. The germline V gene encodes CDR1 MNHNS and CDR2 SASEGT. The CDR3 totals 19 residues. This CDR3 reads CASSERPFLAGAWEETQYF. The DNA of the CDR3 is TGTGCCAGCAGTGAACGGCCTTTCTTAGCGGGGGCTTGGGAAGAGACCCAGTACTTC.

CDR3 amino acids: CASSSGQGEDEQFF. The CDR3 DNA reads as TGCGCCAGCAGCTCCGGACAGGGGGAAGATGAGCAGTTCTTC. The rearrangement links TRBV5-1 to TRBJ2-1, with 10 bases identical to TRBD1. CDR1 is SGHRS and CDR2 is YFSETQ in the germline V gene. The CDR3 covers 14 residues. With 3 bases clipped from V and 8 bases from J, the junction kept 5 bases outside the gene matches.

The chain carries TRBV18 and TRBJ2-7; tentatively, D is TRBD2 (6 bases). V was trimmed by 2 bases and J by 0 bases, leaving 11 bases between them. Germline V lookup: CDR1 KGHSH, CDR2 LQKENI. CDR3 length: 15 residues. The chain's CDR3 is CASSPVRGDSYEQYF. CDR3 bases: TGTGCCAGCTCACCAGTCCGCGGGGACTCCTACGAGCAGTACTTC.

This chain uses TRBV10-3 with TRBJ1-1; possibly TRBD1 for D (6 bases). The CDR3 runs to 13 residues. Germline V gene data show CDR1 as ENHRY and CDR2 as SYGVKD. The V end was cut by 7 bases, the J end by 3 bases, with 12 bases between. The CDR3 is CAITAGDDTEAFF. DNA for the CDR3: TGTGCCATCACGGCAGGGGATGACACTGAAGCTTTCTTT.

The CDR3 nucleotides read TGCGCCAGCAGCTTGGGGACAGGCCAGGGGAACACTGAAGCTTTCTTT. It codes for CASSLGTGQGNTEAFF. This sequence joins TRBV5-1 and TRBJ1-1, with 7 bases matching TRBD1. The CDR3 totals 16 residues. V was pared by 0 bases and J by 1 base, with 6 bases of the junction left unmatched. The germline gives CDR1 SGHRS, CDR2 YFSETQ.

The rearrangement uses TRBV28 and TRBJ1-1, with a weak D call TRBD1 (5 bases). This CDR3 spans 15 amino acids. Per the germline V gene, CDR1 is MDHEN and CDR2 is SYDVKM. With 2 bases removed from V and 0 bases from J, the gap between germline ends came to 10 bases. This CDR3 is CASSLAGSLNTEAFF. The CDR3 bases are TGTGCCAGCAGTTTAGCAGGGTCGTTGAACACTGAAGCTTTCTTT.

The chain combines TRBV2 with TRBJ2-5; TRBD2 matches at 10 bases. The CDR3 length is 15 residues. Trimming at V came to 4 bases and at J to 5 bases, leaving 7 bases not matched to a gene. Germline-derived CDR1 and CDR2 are SNHLY and FYNNEI. CDR3 nucleotides: TGTGCCAGCAGTGCGGCTAGCGGGGGAATTGAGACCCAGTACTTC. This gives the protein CASSAASGGIETQYF.

The gene calls are TRBV19 and TRBJ2-1; TRBD2 might be the D (6 bases). V was cut by 4 bases and J by 8 bases, with 9 bases left in between. Germline lookup yields CDR1 LNHDA and CDR2 SQIVND (reference sequence). CDR3 size: 12 residues. DNA of the CDR3: TGTGCCAGTAGTAACCGACTAGATGAGCAGTTCTTC. It is translated as CASSNRLDEQFF. The variable domain in full, completed from reference TRBV19 and TRBJ2-1, reads DGGITQSPKYLFRKEGQNVTLSCEQNLNHDAMYWYRQDPGQGLRLIYYSQIVNDFQKGDIAEGYSVSREKKESFPLTVTSAQKNPTAFYLCASSNRLDEQFFGPGTRLTVL.

This chain uses TRBV5-1 with TRBJ1-1, with 10 bases that match TRBD1. This CDR3 contains 14 residues. CDR1 and CDR2 from the germline V gene are SGHRS and YFSETQ. After removal of 4 bases from V and 6 bases from J, the junction contained 6 bases not matched to a gene. Written as DNA, the CDR3 is TGCGCCAGCAGCCAAACCGGGACAGGGGCTGAAGCTTTCTTT. Its translation: CASSQTGTGAEAFF.

This chain connects TRBV30 to TRBJ1-2; TRBD1 matches 8 bases. The length of the CDR3 is 13 residues. Trimming at V came to 4 bases and at J to 4 bases, leaving 5 bases not matched to a gene. Germline assignment: CDR1 GTSNPN and CDR2 SVGIG (reference sequence). The CDR3 reads CAWMGQEVYGYTF. The CDR3 nucleotides read TGTGCCTGGATGGGACAGGAAGTCTATGGCTACACCTTC.

The chain joins TRBV19 to TRBJ1-2; maybe TRBD1 (5 bases). Germline V gives CDR1 LNHDA, CDR2 SQIVND (reference sequence). The CDR3 is 17 residues long. The V end was cut by 3 bases, the J end by 7 bases, with 24 bases between. CDR3 loop: CASSIAPGALYGGGYTF. DNA of the CDR3: TGTGCCAGTAGTATCGCCCCCGGGGCACTATACGGGGGTGGCTACACCTTC.

The chain carries TRBV14 and TRBJ1-2, with D uncertain. Trimming stripped 4 bases from V and 6 bases from J, with 18 bases between. Germline V gives CDR1 SGHDN, CDR2 FVKESK. CDR3 size: 15 residues. The CDR3: CASSPKRQFTNGYTF. DNA of the CDR3: TGTGCCAGCAGCCCGAAGCGGCAGTTCACGAATGGCTACACCTTC.

The V gene is TRBV7-8, the J gene TRBJ1-3, with D maybe TRBD1 (6 bases). Deletions cut 3 bases from V and 3 bases from J, with 12 bases between. CDR1 SGHVS and CDR2 FQNEAQ come from the germline V gene. The CDR3 has 15 residues. The CDR3: CASSFRQVLGNTIYF. The DNA of the CDR3 is TGTGCCAGCAGCTTTAGACAGGTTCTTGGAAACACCATATATTTT.

On this clone itself: Additional DNA sequences in this sample encode the identical CDR3. The chain carries TRBV20-1 and TRBJ2-7, with no clear D. The CDR3 is 11 amino acids. Germline loops: CDR1 DFQATT, CDR2 SNEGSKA (reference sequence). V gave up 3 bases and J gave up 0 bases, with 3 bases separating them. The CDR3 loop reads CSARASYEQYF. The CDR3 nucleotides are TGCAGTGCTAGGGCCTCCTACGAGCAGTACTTC.

The V call is TRBV10-3, the J call TRBJ2-7; TRBD2 matches 10 bases. Losses at the gene ends were 4 bases for V and 0 bases for J; bases not matched to a gene: 3. This CDR3 has 15 residues. The V gene's germline CDR1 is ENHRY and CDR2 SYGVKD. CDR3 amino acids: CAISAIAGGSYEQYF. The CDR3 DNA is TGTGCCATCAGTGCGATAGCGGGGGGCTCCTACGAGCAGTACTTC.

The rearrangement joins TRBV6-6 to TRBJ1-5, with 10 bases fitting TRBD1. Trimming removed 6 bases from V and 2 bases from J; junction bases left unmatched: 10. Germline V CDR1 and CDR2: MNHNY, SVGAGI (reference sequence). The CDR3 has 17 residues. CDR3 nucleotide sequence: TGTGCCAGCAGGCGAGGACAGGGGGAAGTTGGCAATCAGCCCCAGCATTTT. It yields the protein CASRRGQGEVGNQPQHF.